Listed here are 10 T cell receptor beta chains from one sample, sequenced in a study of blood T cell repertoires in COVID-19. The repertoire was sequenced with immunoSEQ multiplex PCR; TCRdb's copy has only in-frame clones and lacks some. The sample comprises 200,000 to 300,000 clones, around 85% of which are singletons, and less than 8% rests with the top ten. The sample comprised peripheral blood. The receptors here all came from a man aged 60 to 75 with acute or convalescent COVID-19.

J is TRBJ1-5 and V is TRBV11-3; D is unresolved. V lost 6 bases and J lost 6, with 12 bases in between. This CDR3 has 13 residues. Germline CDR1 reads SGHNT; CDR2 reads YENEEA. CDR3 bases: TGTGCCAGCAGTACCGATTACGGTCAGCCCCAGCATTTT. Translation: CASSTDYGQPQHF.

The genes are TRBV7-9 and TRBJ2-3, with D tentatively TRBD2 (6 bases). V lost 1 base and J 4 bases, leaving 9 bases between the germline ends. The CDR3 has 14 residues. Germline CDR1 reads SEHNR; CDR2 reads FQNEAQ (reference sequence). CDR3 sequence: CASSLGGEADTQYF. CDR3 coding DNA: TGTGCCAGCAGCTTAGGAGGGGAGGCAGATACGCAGTATTTT.

The chain recombines TRBV7-3 with TRBJ2-5; tentatively, D is TRBD1 (6 bases). The CDR3 is 15 amino acids. CDR1 is SGHTA and CDR2 is FQGTGA in the germline V gene. With 2 bases removed from V and 3 bases from J, the gap between germline ends came to 13 bases. This CDR3 reads CASSLGVGDKETQYF. The CDR3 DNA reads as TGTGCCAGCAGCTTAGGTGTAGGGGACAAAGAGACCCAGTACTTC.

V and J are TRBV21-1 and TRBJ1-1; the DNA was not used to check the table's D call, TRBD1. TRBV21-1 is flagged as a pseudogene. The CDR3 covers 14 residues. CDR3 protein: CASSKVWGLTEAFF. The CDR3 nucleotides read TGTGCCAGCAGCAAAGTTTGGGGGCTCACTGAAGCTTTCTTT.

The chain employs TRBV7-2 and TRBJ2-5; D may be TRBD1 (7 bases). V gave up 5 bases and J gave up 3 bases, with 19 bases separating them. The CDR3 extends over 16 amino acids. CDR1 is SGHTA and CDR2 is FQGNSA in the germline V gene. The CDR3 bases are TGTGCCAGCAGCCCCTCAGGGGGGCTTGGGAAAGAGACCCAGTACTTC. Amino acids: CASSPSGGLGKETQYF.

This clone occurred a few times. The rearrangement joins TRBV29-1 to TRBJ2-2, with 9 bases identical to TRBD2. V was clipped by 5 bases and J by 2 bases; unmatched bases: 9. Germline CDR1 SQVTM, CDR2 ANQGSEA. This CDR3 is built from 16 residues. CDR3 protein: CSVSPSGTANTGELFF. The CDR3 DNA is TGCAGCGTTTCCCCTAGCGGGACGGCAAACACCGGGGAGCTGTTTTTT.

V and J are TRBV7-9 and TRBJ1-1, with TRBD1 as a possible D gene (5 bases). Germline V gene sequence: CDR1 SEHNR, CDR2 FQNEAQ (reference sequence). V shed 6 bases and J shed 2 bases, with 10 bases lying between them. The CDR3 loop spans 13 amino acids. For the CDR3, the DNA is TGTGCCAGCAGATATAGGGGAAACACTGAAGCTTTCTTT. Its translation: CASRYRGNTEAFF.

This chain connects TRBV19 to TRBJ1-1; 9 bases agree with TRBD1. From germline, CDR1 is LNHDA and CDR2 SQIVND (reference sequence). This CDR3 is 14 amino acids long. V lost 7 bases to trimming and J lost 2 bases; unmatched junction nucleotides: 5. CDR3 in DNA: TGTGCCAGTACCGACAGGGGGTATAACACTGAAGCTTTCTTT. Amino acids: CASTDRGYNTEAFF.

This clone was observed at least ten times. The chain uses TRBV7-9 and TRBJ1-2; no clear D. V lost 2 bases to trimming and J lost 7 bases, with 5 bases between them. The CDR3 is 11 residues long. Germline CDR1 is SEHNR and CDR2 is FQNEAQ (reference sequence). CDR3 bases: TGTGCCAGCAGCTTATACAGTGGCTACACCTTC. Protein: CASSLYSGYTF. Filled out from reference TRBV7-9 and TRBJ1-2, the complete variable domain reads DTGVSQNPRHKITKRGQNVTFRCDPISEHNRLYWYRQTLGQGPEFLTYFQNEAQLEKSRLLSDRFSAERPKGSFSTLEIQRTEQGDSAMYLCASSLYSGYTFGSGTRLTVV.

In this sample, this clone turned up once. V usage is TRBV24-1 and J usage is TRBJ2-5, with D unresolved. The V and J ends lost 6 bases and 1 base respectively, with 5 bases between them. Germline V CDR1 and CDR2: KGHDR, SFDVKD. The CDR3 runs to 12 residues. For the CDR3, the DNA is TGTGCCACCAGTACGGGCCAAGAGACCCAGTACTTC. Its protein is CATSTGQETQYF.